The 27 T cell receptor beta chains below come from one sample, sequenced in a study of cytomegalovirus exposure and HLA in healthy donors. Use of 60 Vbeta and 13 Jbeta primers characterized the PCR. Measured with immunoSEQ multiplex PCR; TCRdb has only the in-frame clones, and not every one. The data hold around 120,000 clones, with about 76% observed a single time. The sample comprised PBMCs. The receptor set was obtained from a woman in her twenties or thirties in good health and CMV-seronegative.

This chain connects TRBV13 to TRBJ1-1; 11 bases are a match to TRBD1. The CDR3 spans 15 residues. CDR1 is PRHDT, CDR2 FYEKMQ, per germline (reference sequence). J gave up 4 bases and V 6 bases, and 7 bases lay outside the gene matches. CDR3 residues: CASSPTGTGGTEAFF. DNA of the CDR3: TGTGCCAGCAGTCCAACCGGGACAGGGGGCACTGAAGCTTTCTTT.

The chain has TRBV7-2 and TRBJ2-5, with 7 bases that match TRBD1. The CDR3 totals 15 residues. Per germline, CDR1 SGHTA and CDR2 FQGNSA. The J segment lost 1 base and the V segment lost 6 bases, leaving 8 bases of the junction unmatched. The CDR3 here is CASRDPGGPQETQYF. For the CDR3, the DNA is TGTGCCAGCAGAGACCCAGGGGGACCCCAAGAGACCCAGTACTTC.

This clone appeared a few times. This chain uses TRBV7-2 with TRBJ1-5; TRBD1 might be the D (5 bases). V gave up 6 bases and J gave up 2 bases, with 8 bases separating them. The germline CDR1 and CDR2 sequences are SGHTA and FQGNSA. The CDR3 covers 13 residues. The CDR3 DNA reads TGTGCCAGCAGGGGGCAGGGCAATCAGCCCCAGCATTTT. It is translated as CASRGQGNQPQHF.

The chain has TRBV6-5 and TRBJ2-1, with D hard to call. Germline V gene data show CDR1 as MNHEY and CDR2 as SVGAGI. CDR3 length: 15 residues. V was shortened by 2 bases and J by 1 base, with 9 bases between the two germline ends. The CDR3 DNA sequence: TGTGCCAGCAGTTACACCATAGCATCCTACAATGAGCAGTTCTTC. Residues: CASSYTIASYNEQFF.

There are a few counts of this clone. The junction does not match germline at one end; this may be a read error. The chain couples TRBV28 to TRBJ2-7; a possible D gene is TRBD1 (6 bases). CDR1 is MDHEN and CDR2 is SYDVKM in the germline V gene. The CDR3 runs 15 residues. DNA for the CDR3: TGTGCCAGCAGTTTGAGGTGGGCAAGGCAGGTGGGGGCCGACTTC. This encodes CASSLRWARQVGADF.

This chain links TRBV18 with TRBJ2-3, with D maybe TRBD2 (5 bases). The CDR3 has 16 amino acids. Per germline, CDR1 KGHSH and CDR2 LQKENI. V lost 3 bases and J 7 bases, leaving 20 bases between the germline ends. The CDR3 sequence is CASSPSTTRFMNTQYF. The CDR3 DNA sequence: TGTGCCAGCTCACCCTCGACTACCAGGTTCATGAATACGCAGTATTTT.

V usage is TRBV29-1 and J usage is TRBJ2-1; TRBD2 might be the D (5 bases). Germline lookup yields CDR1 SQVTM and CDR2 ANQGSEA. V was cut by 1 base and J by 9 bases, with 16 bases left in between. The CDR3 runs 14 residues. CDR3: CSVEVRGSPGEQFF. The CDR3 DNA reads TGCAGCGTTGAAGTCCGAGGGAGTCCGGGTGAGCAGTTCTTC.

CDR3 residues: CATRLAGASYEQYF. The CDR3 nucleotides read TGTGCCACCCGTCTGGCAGGTGCATCCTACGAGCAGTACTTC. This rearrangement joins TRBV7-2 to TRBJ2-7; no definite D call. Trimming pared 10 bases from V and 1 base from J, leaving 17 bases between. Germline-derived CDR1 and CDR2 are SGHTA and FQGNSA. The CDR3 is made up of 14 amino acids.

The chain links TRBV2 to TRBJ2-7, with 8 bases matching TRBD2. Germline V lookup: CDR1 SNHLY, CDR2 FYNNEI. The junction had 5 bases not matched to a gene; V was cut back by 10 bases and J by 3 bases. The CDR3 is 12 amino acids. CDR3 protein: CATGGDIYEQYF. CDR3 sequence (DNA): TGTGCCACGGGGGGGGATATCTACGAGCAGTACTTC.

This clone was counted a single time. In nucleotides, the CDR3 is TGTGCGGTACAGGGGGGCTACTCTAACTATGGCTACACCTTC. This translates into CAVQGGYSNYGYTF. The V and J genes are TRBV19 and TRBJ1-2; 8 bases are a match to TRBD1. The CDR3 loop spans 14 amino acids. From germline, CDR1 is LNHDA and CDR2 SQIVND (reference sequence).

This clone was observed a few times. The rearrangement links TRBV2 to TRBJ1-1, with 8 bases aligning to TRBD1. The germline CDR1 and CDR2 sequences are SNHLY and FYNNEI. The CDR3 runs to 13 residues. The junction had 11 bases not matched to a gene; V was cut back by 6 bases and J by 11 bases. The CDR3 region has the DNA TGTGCCAGCAGGGCCGGGACAGGCCTTTTGGCTTTCTTT. Translation gives CASRAGTGLLAFF.

V usage is TRBV19 and J usage is TRBJ2-2; 7 nucleotides align to TRBD1. CDR1 and CDR2 (germline): LNHDA, SQIVND (reference sequence). The V gene end was trimmed by 9 bases and the J gene end by 5 bases; junction bases not matched to a gene: 3. The CDR3 consists of 12 residues. CDR3 sequence (DNA): TGTGCCAGCTTACAGGGGACCGGGGAGCTGTTTTTT. Protein sequence: CASLQGTGELFF. The whole variable domain, remainder taken from reference TRBV19 and TRBJ2-2, is DGGITQSPKYLFRKEGQNVTLSCEQNLNHDAMYWYRQDPGQGLRLIYYSQIVNDFQKGDIAEGYSVSREKKESFPLTVTSAQKNPTAFYLCASLQGTGELFFGEGSRLTVL.

This chain links TRBV5-1 with TRBJ2-3; TRBD2 aligns across 12 bases. CDR1 and CDR2 from the germline V gene are SGHRS and YFSETQ. Unmatched junction bases numbered 6, after V lost 4 bases and J lost 6 bases. The CDR3 is 15 residues long. The CDR3, as DNA: TGCGCCAGCAGCACCGCTAGCGGGAGGGCGGATACGCAGTATTTT. Translating it yields CASSTASGRADTQYF.

The chain couples TRBV18 to TRBJ2-3; 8 nucleotides agree with TRBD2. The CDR3 contains 16 residues. J gave up 3 bases and V 3 bases, and 8 bases lay outside the gene matches. CDR1 KGHSH and CDR2 LQKENI come from the germline V gene. The CDR3 nucleotides read TGTGCCAGCTCACCTGGGGGACTAGGGGAAACAGATACGCAGTATTTT. As protein: CASSPGGLGETDTQYF.

The J gene is TRBJ2-7, the V gene TRBV5-1; 7 bases fit TRBD2. Germline assignment: CDR1 SGHRS and CDR2 YFSETQ. V lost 4 bases to trimming and J lost 1 base; unmatched junction nucleotides: 11. There are 16 residues in the CDR3. The CDR3 DNA is TGCGCCAGCAGCGTGATTCCTGGGGGAGGGTCCTACGAGCAGTACTTC. Translated: CASSVIPGGGSYEQYF.

DNA for the CDR3: TGTGCCAGCAGCCCCCTCCGCTTACTAGCGGGAGGTTTGAATGAGCAGTTCTTC. Amino acid sequence: CASSPLRLLAGGLNEQFF. This chain links TRBV11-2 with TRBJ2-1; 12 bases fit TRBD2. The junction had 15 bases not matched to a gene; V was cut back by 5 bases and J by 7 bases. The CDR3 runs 18 residues. Germline V gene sequence: CDR1 SGHAT, CDR2 FQNNGV.

This clone was found a few times. The gene calls are TRBV27 and TRBJ2-5; possibly TRBD2 for D (5 bases). The J call may not be correct, given that the DNA end is closer to TRBJ2-7. CDR3 size: 15 residues. Germline CDR1 is MNHEY and CDR2 is SMNVEV (reference sequence). The CDR3 protein is CASSFAPQPGGEQYF. CDR3 in DNA: TGTGCCAGCAGTTTTGCCCCTCAACCTGGAGGCGAGCAGTACTTC.

The chain combines TRBV6-6 with TRBJ2-1; TRBD1 matches at 7 bases. J gave up 6 bases and V 0 bases, and 2 bases lay outside the gene matches. The CDR3 runs to 14 residues. Germline assignment: CDR1 MNHNY and CDR2 SVGAGI (reference sequence). This CDR3 reads CASSYSGQSNEQFF. CDR3 sequence (DNA): TGTGCCAGCAGTTACTCGGGACAGTCCAATGAGCAGTTCTTC.

V and J are TRBV7-8 and TRBJ2-7; 10 bases are shared with TRBD2. J was trimmed by 0 bases and V by 2 bases; bases with no gene match: 4. The germline V gene has CDR1 SGHVS and CDR2 FQNEAQ. CDR3 length: 16 residues. The CDR3 spells CASSLSPSGSSYEQYF. CDR3 DNA sequence: TGTGCCAGCAGCTTAAGCCCTAGCGGGAGCTCCTACGAGCAGTACTTC.

V is TRBV5-4 and J is TRBJ2-1; TRBD2 matches 10 bases. The CDR3 consists of 15 residues. After removal of 4 bases from V and 2 bases from J, the junction contained 3 bases not matched to a gene. Per germline, CDR1 SGHNT and CDR2 YYREEE (reference sequence). For the CDR3, the DNA is TGTGCCAGCAGCCAAACTAGCGGGGCCTACAATGAGCAGTTCTTC. This sequence encodes CASSQTSGAYNEQFF.

The rearrangement joins TRBV6-1 to TRBJ1-5, with D possibly matching TRBD1 (6 bases). V lost 3 bases and J lost 1, with 13 bases in between. CDR1 is MNHNS, CDR2 SASEGT, per germline. This CDR3 comprises 16 residues. Here the CDR3 reads CASSDRGTRSNQPQHF. CDR3 nucleotide sequence: TGTGCCAGCAGTGACAGGGGCACTAGAAGCAATCAGCCCCAGCATTTT.

In its sample, this clone was seen a few times. CDR3 protein: CASSETPGYEQYF. Written as DNA, the CDR3 is TGTGCCAGCAGTGAAACCCCAGGGTACGAGCAGTACTTC. The rearrangement joins TRBV2 to TRBJ2-7; tentatively, D is TRBD1 (5 bases). Germline loops: CDR1 SNHLY, CDR2 FYNNEI. The germline V and J ends were trimmed by 2 bases and 4 bases, with 9 bases remaining between them. This CDR3 comprises 13 residues.

The chain links TRBV7-8 to TRBJ2-2; 11 bases align to TRBD1. Germline loops: CDR1 SGHVS, CDR2 FQNEAQ. CDR3 length: 18 residues. V shed 5 bases and J 4 bases; nucleotides not matched to a gene: 12. CDR3 nucleotides: TGTGCCAGCAGCCGAGCGCGGGGACAGGGGGTGCTCACCGGGGAGCTGTTTTTT. It translates to CASSRARGQGVLTGELFF.

The rearrangement joins TRBV7-2 to TRBJ1-3; 8 positions match TRBD1. V dropped 0 bases and J dropped 0; count of bases not matched to a gene: 16. CDR3 length: 21 amino acids. In germline, CDR1 is SGHTA, CDR2 FQGNSA. The CDR3 spells CASSLAGWGQAKRSSGNTIYF. The CDR3 DNA reads TGTGCCAGCAGCTTAGCGGGCTGGGGACAGGCAAAAAGGAGCTCTGGAAACACCATATATTTT. Based on the CDR3 plus reference TRBV7-2 and TRBJ1-3, the full variable domain is GAGVSQSPSNKVTEKGKDVELRCDPISGHTALYWYRQSLGQGLEFLIYFQGNSAPDKSGLPSDRFSAERTGGSVSTLTIQRTQQEDSAVYLCASSLAGWGQAKRSSGNTIYFGEGSWLTVV.

The chain couples TRBV2 to TRBJ2-7; 9 nucleotides agree with TRBD2. After removal of 3 bases from V and 5 bases from J, the junction contained 5 bases not matched to a gene. CDR3 length: 14 residues. The germline V gene encodes CDR1 SNHLY and CDR2 FYNNEI. The CDR3 coding sequence is TGTGCCAGCAGTGATCCTAGCGGGAATCACGAGCAGTACTTC. The encoded protein is CASSDPSGNHEQYF. The full variable domain, rest sourced from reference TRBV2 and TRBJ2-7, is EPEVTQTPSHQVTQMGQEVILRCVPISNHLYFYWYRQILGQKVEFLVSFYNNEISEKSEIFDDQFSVERPDGSNFTLKIRSTKLEDSAMYFCASSDPSGNHEQYFGPGTRLTVT.

The chain combines TRBV5-4 with TRBJ1-2; 7 bases are a match to TRBD1. The germline V gene has CDR1 SGHNT and CDR2 YYREEE (reference sequence). This CDR3 contains 13 residues. With 5 bases clipped from V and 1 base from J, the junction kept 2 bases outside the gene matches. This CDR3 reads CASRWDSNYGYTF. CDR3 DNA: TGTGCCAGCAGATGGGACAGTAACTATGGCTACACCTTC.

This clone occurred many times. The chain combines TRBV6-6 with TRBJ2-1; maybe TRBD2 (5 bases). V shed 2 bases and J shed 4 bases, with 12 bases lying between them. This CDR3 has 15 residues. Germline assignment: CDR1 MNHNY and CDR2 SVGAGI (reference sequence). CDR3 coding DNA: TGTGCCAGCAGTTACGAAAGCGGACGATACAATGAGCAGTTCTTC. The encoded protein is CASSYESGRYNEQFF.